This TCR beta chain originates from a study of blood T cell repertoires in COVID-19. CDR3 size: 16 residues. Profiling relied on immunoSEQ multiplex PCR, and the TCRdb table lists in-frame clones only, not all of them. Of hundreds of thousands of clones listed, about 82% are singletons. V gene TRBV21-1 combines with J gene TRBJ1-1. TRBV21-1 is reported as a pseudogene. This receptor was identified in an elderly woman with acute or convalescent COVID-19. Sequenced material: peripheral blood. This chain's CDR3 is CASSKDGALLDTEAFF. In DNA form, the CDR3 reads TGTGCCAGCAGCAAAGATGGTGCATTACTCGACACTGAAGCTTTCTTT.